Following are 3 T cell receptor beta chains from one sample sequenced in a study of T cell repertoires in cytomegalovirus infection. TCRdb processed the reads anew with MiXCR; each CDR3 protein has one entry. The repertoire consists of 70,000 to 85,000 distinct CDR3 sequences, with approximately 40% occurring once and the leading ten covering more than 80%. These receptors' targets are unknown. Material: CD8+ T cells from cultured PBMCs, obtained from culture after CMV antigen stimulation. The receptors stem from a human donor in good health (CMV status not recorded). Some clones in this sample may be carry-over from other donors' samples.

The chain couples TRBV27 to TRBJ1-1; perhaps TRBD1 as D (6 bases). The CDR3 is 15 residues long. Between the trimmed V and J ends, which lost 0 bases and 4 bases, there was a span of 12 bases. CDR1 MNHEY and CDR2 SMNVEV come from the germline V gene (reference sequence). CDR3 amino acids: CASSLSPGEGTEAFF. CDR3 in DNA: TGTGCCAGCAGTTTATCCCCAGGGGAGGGCACTGAAGCTTTCTTT.

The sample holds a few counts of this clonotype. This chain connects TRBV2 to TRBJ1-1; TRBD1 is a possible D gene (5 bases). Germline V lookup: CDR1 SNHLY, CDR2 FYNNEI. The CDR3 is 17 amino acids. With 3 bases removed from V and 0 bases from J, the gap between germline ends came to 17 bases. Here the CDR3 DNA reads TGTGCCAGCAGTGACAAGTTCCGTGGGGCCATGAACACTGAAGCTTTCTTT. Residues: CASSDKFRGAMNTEAFF.

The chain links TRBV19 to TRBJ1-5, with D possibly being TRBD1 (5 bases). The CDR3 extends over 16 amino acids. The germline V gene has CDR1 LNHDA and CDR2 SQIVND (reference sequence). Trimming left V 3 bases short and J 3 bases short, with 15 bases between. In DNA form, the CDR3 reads TGTGCCAGTAGTATCCGGCTAGGGGACTTCAATCAGCCCCAGCATTTT. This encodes CASSIRLGDFNQPQHF.